The clone carrying this TCR beta chain has only one observation. The sample is drawn from a study of control samples from healthy donors and cancer patients. Assay: immunoSEQ multiplex PCR; the TCRdb copy retains only in-frame clones and omits some. The data contain 130,000 or so clones, nearly 90% of them singletons. Germline V gene sequence: CDR1 SGHNT, CDR2 YYREEE (reference sequence). The J segment lost 5 bases and the V segment lost 0 bases, leaving 12 bases of the junction unmatched. CDR3 length: 17 amino acids. This chain joins TRBV5-4 and TRBJ2-7; 9 bases align to TRBD2. The sample taken for sequencing was PBMCs. The sequence was obtained from a middle-aged man with head and neck cancer. CDR3 region: CASSLGGGAGGSDEQYF. The CDR3 DNA is TGTGCCAGCAGCTTGGGAGGGGGAGCGGGAGGTAGCGACGAGCAGTACTTC.